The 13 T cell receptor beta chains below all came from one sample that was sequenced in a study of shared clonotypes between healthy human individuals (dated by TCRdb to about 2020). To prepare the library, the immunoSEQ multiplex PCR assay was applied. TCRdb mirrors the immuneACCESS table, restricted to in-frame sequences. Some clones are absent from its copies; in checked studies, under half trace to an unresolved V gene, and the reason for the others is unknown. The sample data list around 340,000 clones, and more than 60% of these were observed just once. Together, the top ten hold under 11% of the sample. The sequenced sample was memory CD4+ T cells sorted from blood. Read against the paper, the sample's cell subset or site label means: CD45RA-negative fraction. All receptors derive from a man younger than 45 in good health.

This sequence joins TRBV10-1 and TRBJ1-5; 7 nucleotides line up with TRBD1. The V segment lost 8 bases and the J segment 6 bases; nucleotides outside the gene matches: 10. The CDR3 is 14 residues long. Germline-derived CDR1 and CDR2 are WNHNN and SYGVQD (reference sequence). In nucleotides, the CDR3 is TGCGCCAGCGTACGACTTTACAGGGGTCAGCCCCAGCATTTT. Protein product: CASVRLYRGQPQHF.

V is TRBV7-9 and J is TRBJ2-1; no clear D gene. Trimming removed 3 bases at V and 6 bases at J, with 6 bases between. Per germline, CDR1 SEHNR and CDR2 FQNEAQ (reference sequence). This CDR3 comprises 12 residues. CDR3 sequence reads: CASSLYGNEQFF. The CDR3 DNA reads TGTGCCAGCAGCTTGTACGGCAATGAGCAGTTCTTC. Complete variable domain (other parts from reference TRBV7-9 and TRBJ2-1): DTGVSQNPRHKITKRGQNVTFRCDPISEHNRLYWYRQTLGQGPEFLTYFQNEAQLEKSRLLSDRFSAERPKGSFSTLEIQRTEQGDSAMYLCASSLYGNEQFFGPGTRLTVL.

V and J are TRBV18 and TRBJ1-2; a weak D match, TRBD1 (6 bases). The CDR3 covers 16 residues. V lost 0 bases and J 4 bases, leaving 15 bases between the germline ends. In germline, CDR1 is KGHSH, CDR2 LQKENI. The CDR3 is CASSPPGQPPGYGYTF. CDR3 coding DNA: TGTGCCAGCTCACCACCCGGACAGCCACCGGGCTATGGCTACACCTTC.

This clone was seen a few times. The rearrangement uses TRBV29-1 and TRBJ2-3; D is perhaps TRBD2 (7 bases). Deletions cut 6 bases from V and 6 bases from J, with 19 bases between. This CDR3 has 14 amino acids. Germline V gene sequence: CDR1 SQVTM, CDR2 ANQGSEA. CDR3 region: CSVVNRGAWDTQYF. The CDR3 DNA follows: TGCAGCGTAGTGAATCGGGGGGCATGGGATACGCAGTATTTT.

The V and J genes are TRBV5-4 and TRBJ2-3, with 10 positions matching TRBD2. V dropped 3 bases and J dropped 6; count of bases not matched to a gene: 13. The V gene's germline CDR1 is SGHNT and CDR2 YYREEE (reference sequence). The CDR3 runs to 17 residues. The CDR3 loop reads CASSSKTSGAQGDTQYF. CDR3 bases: TGTGCCAGCAGCTCAAAAACTAGCGGGGCTCAGGGGGATACGCAGTATTTT.

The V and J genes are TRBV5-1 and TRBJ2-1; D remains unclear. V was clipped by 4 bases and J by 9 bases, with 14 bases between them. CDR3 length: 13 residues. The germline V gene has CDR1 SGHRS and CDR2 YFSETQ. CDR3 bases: TGCGCCAGCAGCCCCCAACGACAAACTGAGCAGTTCTTC. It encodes CASSPQRQTEQFF.

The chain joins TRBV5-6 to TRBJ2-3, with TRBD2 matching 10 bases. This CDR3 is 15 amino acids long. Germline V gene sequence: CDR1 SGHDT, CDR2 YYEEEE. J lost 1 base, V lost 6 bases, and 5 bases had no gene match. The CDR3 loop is CASNPGLAGTDTQYF. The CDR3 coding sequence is TGTGCCAGCAACCCCGGACTAGCGGGCACAGATACGCAGTATTTT.

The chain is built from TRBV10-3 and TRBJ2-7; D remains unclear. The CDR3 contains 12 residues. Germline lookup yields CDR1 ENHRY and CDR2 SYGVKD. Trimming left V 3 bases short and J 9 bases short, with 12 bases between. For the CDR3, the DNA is TGTGCCATCAGTGAAGTCGGGCGGCCGCAGTACTTC. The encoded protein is CAISEVGRPQYF.

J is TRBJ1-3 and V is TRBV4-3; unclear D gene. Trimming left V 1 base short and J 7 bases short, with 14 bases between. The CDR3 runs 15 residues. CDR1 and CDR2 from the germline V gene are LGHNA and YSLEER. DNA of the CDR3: TGCGCCAGCAGCCAAGTCCTCCGAGGAGTGAACACCATATATTTT. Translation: CASSQVLRGVNTIYF.

For the CDR3, the DNA is TGTGCCAGCAGCCCGATGAGCGGGAGTCTTAGAGAGACCCAGTACTTC. Its translation is CASSPMSGSLRETQYF. The chain is built from TRBV7-8 and TRBJ2-5; TRBD2 agrees at 8 bases. After removal of 5 bases from V and 4 bases from J, the junction contained 12 bases not matched to a gene. The CDR3 is 16 residues long. Germline V CDR1 and CDR2: SGHVS, FQNEAQ.

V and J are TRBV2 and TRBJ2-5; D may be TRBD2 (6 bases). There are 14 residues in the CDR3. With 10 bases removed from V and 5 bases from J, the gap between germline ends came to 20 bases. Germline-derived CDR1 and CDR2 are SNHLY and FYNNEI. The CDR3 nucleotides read TGTGCCACCAAAAGGAGGGTCTATGGGGAGACCCAGTACTTC. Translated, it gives CATKRRVYGETQYF.

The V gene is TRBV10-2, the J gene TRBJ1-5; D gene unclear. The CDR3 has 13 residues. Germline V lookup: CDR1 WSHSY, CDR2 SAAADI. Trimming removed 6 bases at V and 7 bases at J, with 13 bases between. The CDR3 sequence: CASRDGREQPQHF. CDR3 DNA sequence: TGCGCCAGCAGGGATGGGAGGGAGCAGCCCCAGCATTTT.

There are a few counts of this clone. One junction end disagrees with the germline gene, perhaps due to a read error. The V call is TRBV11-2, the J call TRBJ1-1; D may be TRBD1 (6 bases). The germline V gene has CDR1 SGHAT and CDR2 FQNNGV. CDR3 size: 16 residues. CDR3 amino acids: CASNPIRGRGNAEAFF. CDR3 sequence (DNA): TGTGCCAGCAACCCGATCCGGGGGCGCGGGAACGCTGAAGCTTTCTTT.